This T cell receptor beta chain was sequenced during a study of early T cells in non-severe SARS-CoV-2 infection. This clonotype was observed a handful of times. Unique molecular identifiers were attached to individual cDNA molecules. From the 5' RACE reads, TCRdb called clonotypes with MiXCR, one entry per CDR3 protein. The sample holds nearly 55,000 distinct CDR3 sequences; around 8% are singletons and the top ten take over 9.5%. This clonotype was sampled from an adult who was a healthcare worker with PCR-confirmed SARS-CoV-2 infection or an uninfected control (not recorded which). Sequenced material: whole blood, taken at baseline.

The DNA of the CDR3 is TGCAGTGCTCGGAGGCCCAGCGGGAGGGCCGAGCAGTACGAGCAGTACTTC. It is translated as CSARRPSGRAEQYEQYF. The J gene is TRBJ2-7, the V gene TRBV20-1; 10 nucleotides line up with TRBD2. The CDR3 extends over 17 amino acids. V was pared by 5 bases and J by 4 bases, with 17 bases of the junction left unmatched. Germline V gene lookup returns CDR1 DFQATT and CDR2 SNEGSKA (reference sequence).